A selection of T cell receptor beta chains follows, all from one sample in a study of beta chain features in type 1 diabetes. Sequenced by immunoSEQ multiplex PCR; TCRdb stores in-frame clones only, minus some. This table holds about 660,000 clones, around an eighth found once. The sequencing sample was made of naive CD4+ T cells from blood. The receptors derive from a man aged 18-30 years with type 1 diabetes. Each CDR3 is given with its conserved first and last residue. Fields, in order: D gene, J gene, clone size, V gene, CDR3 DNA, CDR3 protein. D genes are given only for firm matches. Size tells how often a clone was seen (once, few, many) or the class of an expanded clone, and some rows leave it out.

- | TRBJ2-3 | - | TRBV30 | TGTGCCTGGAGTAGAGCGGACACAGATACGCAGTATTTT | CAWSRADTDTQYF
- | TRBJ2-5 | - | TRBV19 | TGTGCCAGTAGTATATTCCCGGCGGGCCGGGAGACCCAGTACTTC | CASSIFPAGRETQYF
TRBD1 | TRBJ1-2 | - | TRBV7-9 | TGTGCCAGCAGCACGGGACAGGGGGACTATGGCTACACCTTC | CASSTGQGDYGYTF
- | TRBJ1-2 | few | TRBV25-1 | TGTGCCAGCAGAGCAACAGGGAATGGCTACACCTTC | CASRATGNGYTF
TRBD2 | TRBJ2-7 | few | TRBV5-1 | TGCGCCAGCAGCCCCTTAACTAGCGGGAGTTCCTACGAGCAGTACTTC | CASSPLTSGSSYEQYF
- | TRBJ2-7 | - | TRBV30 | TGTGCCTGGAGTGTAGATACACCGGGCGAGCAGTACTTC | CAWSVDTPGEQYF
- | TRBJ2-4 | few | TRBV7-2 | TGTGCCAGCAGCTTGGGACATTCAAACATTCAGTACTTC | CASSLGHSNIQYF
TRBD1 | TRBJ1-1 | few | TRBV28 | TGTGCCAGCAGTCAAGGACAGGGAGTGACTTTCTTT | CASSQGQGVTFF
- | TRBJ2-1 | - | TRBV29-1 | TGCAGCGTTGTTGAGGGGGTGCACAATGAGCAGTTCTTC | CSVVEGVHNEQFF
- | TRBJ1-5 | few | TRBV7-2 | TGTGCCAGCAGCAAAGCCAATCAGCCCCAGCATTTT | CASSKANQPQHF
TRBD2 | TRBJ2-3 | few | TRBV4-3 | TGCGCCAGCAGCCAAGAACCCCCTAGCGGGGGGTTCACAGATACGCAGTATTTT | CASSQEPPSGGFTDTQYF
- | TRBJ1-1 | - | TRBV4-1 | TGCGCCAGCAGCCATCAGAGCACTGAAGCTTTCTTT | CASSHQSTEAFF
- | TRBJ2-7 | few | TRBV29-1 | TGCAGCGTTGAAGGGGGGCACTACGAGCAGTACTTC | CSVEGGHYEQYF
- | TRBJ1-5 | few | TRBV30 | TGTGCCTGGAGTGGGGTTGATCAGCCCCAGCATTTT | CAWSGVDQPQHF
- | TRBJ2-5 | few | TRBV7-6 | TGTGCCAGCAGCGGGGAGACCCAGTACTTC | CASSGETQYF
- | TRBJ1-2 | - | TRBV30 | TGTGCCTGGAGTGTTTTCGGTTCTTATGGCTACACCTTC | CAWSVFGSYGYTF
- | TRBJ1-1 | - | TRBV5-1 | TGCGCCAGCAGCACACAACAGGCTTCGAACACTGAAGCTTTCTTT | CASSTQQASNTEAFF
- | TRBJ1-1 | - | TRBV6-6 | TGTGCCAGCATAACGGGAATGAACACTGAAGCTTTCTTT | CASITGMNTEAFF
- | TRBJ1-1 | - | TRBV7-9 | TGTGCCAGCAGCTCTACTCAGGGCGCTGAAGCTTTCTTT | CASSSTQGAEAFF
- | TRBJ2-7 | - | TRBV30 | TGTGCCTGGACTCCGGGGCCAACCGGGGGCGAGCAGTACTTC | CAWTPGPTGGEQYF
TRBD2 | TRBJ2-1 | - | TRBV5-1 | TGCGCCAGCAGCTTGGAACTAGCGGACTCCTACAATGAGCAGTTCTTC | CASSLELADSYNEQFF
- | TRBJ1-2 | few | TRBV30 | TGTGCCTGGGTATACTACCGGACATCTTGGTATGGCTACACCTTC | CAWVYYRTSWYGYTF
- | TRBJ2-3 | - | TRBV15 | TGTGCCACCAGCAGAGATGGAGATACGCAGTATTTT | CATSRDGDTQYF
TRBD1 | TRBJ2-6 | few | TRBV18 | TGTGCCAGCTCACCGTCCACAGGGGCCGGGGCCAACGTCCTGACTTTC | CASSPSTGAGANVLTF
TRBD1 | TRBJ1-1 | - | TRBV5-1 | TGCGCCAGCAGCTGGCGGGACAGATACACTGAAGCTTTCTTT | CASSWRDRYTEAFF
- | TRBJ2-1 | - | TRBV25-1 | TGTGCCAGCAGTGCTTTAAGACAGGCGATCGGGAATGAGCAGTTCTTC | CASSALRQAIGNEQFF
- | TRBJ2-3 | few | TRBV28 | TGTGCCAGCAGTCCAGGGGGGGTGGCAGATACGCAGTATTTT | CASSPGGVADTQYF
TRBD1 | TRBJ1-2 | - | TRBV28 | TGTGCCAGCAGTCTACCGACAGGGTTGAGTGTGGGCTACACCTTC | CASSLPTGLSVGYTF
TRBD2 | TRBJ2-1 | - | TRBV5-1 | TGCGCCAGCAGCTTGCTTGGGTCTAGCGGGCTAAAAGACAATGAGCAGTTCTTC | CASSLLGSSGLKDNEQFF
- | TRBJ2-1 | - | TRBV7-2 | TGTGCCAGCAGCTCCAGACGCGCGGGGGCCCTGGGAGAGCAGTTCTTC | CASSSRRAGALGEQFF
- | TRBJ2-7 | - | TRBV30 | TGTGCCTCGGGGGTCTACGAGCAGTACTTC | CASGVYEQYF
- | TRBJ1-6 | - | TRBV27 | TGTGCCAGCAGTTTAGCGCGCCGTTCACCCCTCCACTTT | CASSLARRSPLHF
TRBD2 | TRBJ2-3 | few | TRBV5-1 | TGCGCCAGCACCCCCCTAGCGGGCACAGATACGCAGTATTTT | CASTPLAGTDTQYF
TRBD2 | TRBJ2-1 | - | TRBV5-1 | TGCGCCAGCAGCTGGGGGACTAGCGGGGTCGATGAGCAGTTCTTC | CASSWGTSGVDEQFF
- | TRBJ1-1 | few | TRBV12-5 | TGTGCTAGTGGTTTGGTAGTCGCCGGAAACACTGAAGCTTTCTTT | CASGLVVAGNTEAFF
- | TRBJ2-7 | - | TRBV7-2 | TGTGCCAGCAGCACCCAATCCCTAGCGGAGCAGTACTTC | CASSTQSLAEQYF
TRBD1 | TRBJ1-2 | few | TRBV10-3 | TGTGCCATCAGATCGGACAGGGGACTCTATGGCTACACCTTC | CAIRSDRGLYGYTF
TRBD2 | TRBJ2-3 | - | TRBV7-2 | TGTGCCAGCAGCTTAGATCTAGCGGGGGGCCCAGATACGCAGTATTTT | CASSLDLAGGPDTQYF
TRBD1 | TRBJ2-7 | - | TRBV11-2 | TGTGCCAGCAGCTTGGACAGGGTCGAGCAGTACTTC | CASSLDRVEQYF
- | TRBJ1-2 | few | TRBV30 | TGTGCCTGGAGTCTAGGGGTAGGTGGCTACACCTTC | CAWSLGVGGYTF
- | TRBJ2-2 | few | TRBV5-1 | TGCGCCAGCAGCTTGGCGGTATACACCGGGGAGCTGTTTTTT | CASSLAVYTGELFF
- | TRBJ2-7 | few | TRBV29-1 | TGCAGCGTCAAGGACTTGATTGACTACGAGCAGTACTTC | CSVKDLIDYEQYF
- | TRBJ2-1 | few | TRBV7-9 | TGTGCCAGCAGCTTATTGGGGATCTACAATGAGCAGTTCTTC | CASSLLGIYNEQFF
TRBD2 | TRBJ2-1 | few | TRBV6-5 | TGTGCCAGCACAGATAGCGGGGGACCTTACAATGAGCAGTTCTTC | CASTDSGGPYNEQFF
- | TRBJ2-2 | few | TRBV6-1 | TGTGCCATCCGGACAGAGAACACCGGGGAGCTGTTTTTT | CAIRTENTGELFF
TRBD1 | TRBJ2-1 | few | TRBV29-1 | TGCAGCGCCCGACAGGGGGCGCGCAATGAGCAGTTCTTC | CSARQGARNEQFF
- | TRBJ2-5 | once | TRBV5-6 | TGTGCCAGCACCCGACCCGGGACGGTGCAAGAGACCCAGTACTTC | CASTRPGTVQETQYF
TRBD2 | TRBJ2-3 | - | TRBV2 | TGTGCCAGCAGCCAAGCTAGCGGGAGGGCCGATACGCAGTATTTT | CASSQASGRADTQYF
- | TRBJ1-2 | few | TRBV5-1 | TGCGCCAGCAGTTTGGACAGTAACTTTGGCTACACCTTC | CASSLDSNFGYTF
- | TRBJ2-2 | few | TRBV5-1 | TGCGCCAGCAGCTCGTCGGGACTCACCGGGGAGCTGTTTTTT | CASSSSGLTGELFF
- | TRBJ1-3 | - | TRBV30 | TGTGCCTGGATGTCGATGTCTGGAAACACCATATATTTT | CAWMSMSGNTIYF
- | TRBJ2-1 | few | TRBV10-2 | TGCGCCAGCAGCCCGATATCTGCCGTGGAGTTCTTC | CASSPISAVEFF
TRBD1 | TRBJ1-2 | - | TRBV28 | TGTGCCAGCACCCTTGGAGGGGGCGCCTATGGCTACACCTTC | CASTLGGGAYGYTF
TRBD2 | TRBJ2-7 | - | TRBV4-1 | TGCGCCAGCAGCCTTACTAGCGGGCAAACCTACGAGCAGTACTTC | CASSLTSGQTYEQYF
- | TRBJ1-5 | - | TRBV29-1 | TGCGGCGTGAAAGACACCAATCAGCCCCAGCATTTT | CGVKDTNQPQHF
- | TRBJ2-7 | few | TRBV28 | TGTGCCAGCAGCGGGGAGGTCTACGAGCAGTACTTC | CASSGEVYEQYF